This T cell receptor beta chain was recovered during a study of blood T cell repertoires in COVID-19. Overall study: The United States, Italy and Spain were the sources of the acute and convalescent COVID-19 samples. The cDNA or gDNA used as material had been derived from T cells, B-cell-depleted T cells, or PBMCs.

V lost 4 bases, J lost 5 bases, and 15 bases stayed unmatched. Germline CDR1 SGHNT, CDR2 YYREEE (reference sequence). The CDR3 loop spans 17 amino acids. How the authors handled the data: Amplification from reference gene primers served as the basis for estimated nucleated cell counts. TCRdb keeps only in-frame clones here, not all; method: immunoSEQ multiplex PCR. V, J and clone size are taken as reported in that table, and D and trimming were inferred from the DNA itself. The sample has 150,000 to 200,000 clones, 65% to 85% seen once; the top ten hold around 14%. The sample consisted of peripheral blood. The chain recombines TRBV5-4 with TRBJ1-1; TRBD1 agrees at 9 bases. The sequence was collected from a woman of 80 years or more with acute or convalescent COVID-19. CDR3 DNA: TGTGCCAGCAGCCCTCCGGGACAGGGCGTTGCAAGTACTGAAGCTTTCTTT. Its translation is CASSPPGQGVASTEAFF.